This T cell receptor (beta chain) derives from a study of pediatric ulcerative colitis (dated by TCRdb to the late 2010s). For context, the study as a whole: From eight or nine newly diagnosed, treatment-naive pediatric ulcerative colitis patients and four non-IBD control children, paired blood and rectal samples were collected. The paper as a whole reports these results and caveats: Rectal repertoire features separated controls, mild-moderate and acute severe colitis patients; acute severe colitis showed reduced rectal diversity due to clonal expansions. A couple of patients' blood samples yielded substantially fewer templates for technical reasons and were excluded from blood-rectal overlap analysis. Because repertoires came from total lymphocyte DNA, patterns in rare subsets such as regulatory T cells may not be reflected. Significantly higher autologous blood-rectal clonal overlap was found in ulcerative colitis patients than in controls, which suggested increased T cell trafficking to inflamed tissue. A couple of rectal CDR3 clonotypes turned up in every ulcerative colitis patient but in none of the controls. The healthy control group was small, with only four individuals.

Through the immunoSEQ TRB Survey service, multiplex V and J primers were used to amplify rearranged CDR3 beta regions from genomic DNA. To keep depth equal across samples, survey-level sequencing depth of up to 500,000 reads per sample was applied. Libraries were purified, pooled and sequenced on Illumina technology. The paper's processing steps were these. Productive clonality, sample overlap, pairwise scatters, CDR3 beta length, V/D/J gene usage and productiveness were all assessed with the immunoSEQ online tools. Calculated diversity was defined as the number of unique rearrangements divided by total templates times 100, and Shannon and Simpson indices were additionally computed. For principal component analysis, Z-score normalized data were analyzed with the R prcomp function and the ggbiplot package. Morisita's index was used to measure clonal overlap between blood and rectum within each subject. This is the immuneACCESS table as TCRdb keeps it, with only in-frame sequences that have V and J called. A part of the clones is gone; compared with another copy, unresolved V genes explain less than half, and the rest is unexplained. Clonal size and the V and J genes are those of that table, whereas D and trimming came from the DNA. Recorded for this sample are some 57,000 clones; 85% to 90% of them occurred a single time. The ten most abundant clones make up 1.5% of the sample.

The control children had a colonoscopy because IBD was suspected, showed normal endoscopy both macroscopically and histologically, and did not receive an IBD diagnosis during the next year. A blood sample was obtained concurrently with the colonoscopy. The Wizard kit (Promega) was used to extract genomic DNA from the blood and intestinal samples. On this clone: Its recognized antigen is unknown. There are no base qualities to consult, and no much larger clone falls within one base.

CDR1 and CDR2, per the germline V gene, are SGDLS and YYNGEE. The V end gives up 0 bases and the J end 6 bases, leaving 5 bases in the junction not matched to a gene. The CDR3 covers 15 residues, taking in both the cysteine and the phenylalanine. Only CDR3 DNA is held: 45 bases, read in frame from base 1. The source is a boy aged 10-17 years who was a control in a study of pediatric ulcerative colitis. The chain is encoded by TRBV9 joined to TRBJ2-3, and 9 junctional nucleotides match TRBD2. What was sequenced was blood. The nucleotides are TGTGCCAGCAGCGTAGGGACTAGCGACTCCGATACGCAGTATTTT. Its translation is CASSVGTSDSDTQYF. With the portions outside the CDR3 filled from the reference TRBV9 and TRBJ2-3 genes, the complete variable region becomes DSGVTQTPKHLITATGQRVTLRCSPRSGDLSVYWYQQSLDQGLQFLIQYYNGEERAKGNILERFSAQQFPDLHSELNLSSLELGDSALYFCASSVGTSDSDTQYFGPGTRLTVL.